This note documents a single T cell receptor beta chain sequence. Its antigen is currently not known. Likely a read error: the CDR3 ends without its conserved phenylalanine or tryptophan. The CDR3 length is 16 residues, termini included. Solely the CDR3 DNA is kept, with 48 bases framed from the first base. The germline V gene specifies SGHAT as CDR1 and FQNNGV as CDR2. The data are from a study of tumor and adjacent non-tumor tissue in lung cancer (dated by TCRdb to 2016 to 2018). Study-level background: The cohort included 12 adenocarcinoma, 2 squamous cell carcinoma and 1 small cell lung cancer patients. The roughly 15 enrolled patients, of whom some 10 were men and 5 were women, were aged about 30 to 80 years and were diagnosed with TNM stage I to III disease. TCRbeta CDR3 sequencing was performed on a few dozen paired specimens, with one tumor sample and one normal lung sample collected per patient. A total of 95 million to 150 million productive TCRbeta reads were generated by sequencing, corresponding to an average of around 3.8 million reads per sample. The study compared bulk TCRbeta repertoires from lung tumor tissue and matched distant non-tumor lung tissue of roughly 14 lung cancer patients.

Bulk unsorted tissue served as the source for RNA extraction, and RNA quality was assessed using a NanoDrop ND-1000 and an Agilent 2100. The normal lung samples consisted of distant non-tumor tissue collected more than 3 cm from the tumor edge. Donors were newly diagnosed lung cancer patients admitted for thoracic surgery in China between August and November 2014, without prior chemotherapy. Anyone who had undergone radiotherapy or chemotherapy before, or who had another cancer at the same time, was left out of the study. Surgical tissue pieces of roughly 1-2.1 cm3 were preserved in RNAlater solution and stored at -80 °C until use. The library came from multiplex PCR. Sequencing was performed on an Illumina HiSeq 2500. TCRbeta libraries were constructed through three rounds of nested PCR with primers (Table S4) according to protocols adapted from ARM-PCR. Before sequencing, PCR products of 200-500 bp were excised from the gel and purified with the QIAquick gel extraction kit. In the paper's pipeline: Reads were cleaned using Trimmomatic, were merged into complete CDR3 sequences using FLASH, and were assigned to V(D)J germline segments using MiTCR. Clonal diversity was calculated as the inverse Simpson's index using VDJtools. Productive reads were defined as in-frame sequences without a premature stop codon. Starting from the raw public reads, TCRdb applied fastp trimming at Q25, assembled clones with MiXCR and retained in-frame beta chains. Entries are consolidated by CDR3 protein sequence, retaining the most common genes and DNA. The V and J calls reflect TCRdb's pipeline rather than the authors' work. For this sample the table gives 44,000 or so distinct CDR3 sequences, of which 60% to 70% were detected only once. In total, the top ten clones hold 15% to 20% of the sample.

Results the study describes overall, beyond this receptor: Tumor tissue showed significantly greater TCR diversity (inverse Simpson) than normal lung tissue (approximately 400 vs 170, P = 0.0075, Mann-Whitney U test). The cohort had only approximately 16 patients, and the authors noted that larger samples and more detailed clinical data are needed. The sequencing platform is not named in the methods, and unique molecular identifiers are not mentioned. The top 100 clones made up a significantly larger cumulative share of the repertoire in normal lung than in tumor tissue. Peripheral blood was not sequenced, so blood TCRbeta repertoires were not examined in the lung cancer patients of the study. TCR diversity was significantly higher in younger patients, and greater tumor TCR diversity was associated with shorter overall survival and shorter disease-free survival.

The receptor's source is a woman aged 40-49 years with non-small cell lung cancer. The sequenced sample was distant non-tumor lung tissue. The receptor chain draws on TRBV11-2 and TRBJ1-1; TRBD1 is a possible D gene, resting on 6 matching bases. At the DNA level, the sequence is TGTGCCAACAGCGGGACAAGGGGGATCTTGAACACTGAAGCTTTCCTT. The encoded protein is CANSGTRGILNTEAFL.